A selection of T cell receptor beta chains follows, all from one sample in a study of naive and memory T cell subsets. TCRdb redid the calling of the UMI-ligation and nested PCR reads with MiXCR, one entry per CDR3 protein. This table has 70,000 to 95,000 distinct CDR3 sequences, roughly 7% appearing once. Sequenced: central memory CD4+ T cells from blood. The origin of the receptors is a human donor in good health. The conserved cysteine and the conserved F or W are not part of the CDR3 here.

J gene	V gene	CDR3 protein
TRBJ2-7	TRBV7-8	ASSRVGGSTNEQY
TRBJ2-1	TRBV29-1	SGGGGHEQF
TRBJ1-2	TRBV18	ASSPTEKSYGYT
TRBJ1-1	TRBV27	ASRATTGTEAF
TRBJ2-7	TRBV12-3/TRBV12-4	ASSFFPDSYEQY
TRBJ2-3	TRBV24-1	ATSARDTQY
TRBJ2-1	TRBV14	ASSRGLAGGEQF
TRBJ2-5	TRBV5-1	ASSFYQETQY
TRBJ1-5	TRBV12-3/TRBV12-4	ASSLRGQGYQPQH
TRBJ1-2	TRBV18	ASSDTIGQGYT
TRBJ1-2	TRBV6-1	ASGVQGVYGYT
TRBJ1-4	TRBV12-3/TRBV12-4	ASRVDQTNEKLF
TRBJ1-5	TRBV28	ASKGGNSGNQPQH
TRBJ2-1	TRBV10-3	ATRTSGSYNEQF
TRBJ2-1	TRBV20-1	SARRERGLSYNEQF
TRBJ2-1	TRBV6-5	ASRRPGLANNEQF
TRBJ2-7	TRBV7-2	ASSPSVLRTSYEQY